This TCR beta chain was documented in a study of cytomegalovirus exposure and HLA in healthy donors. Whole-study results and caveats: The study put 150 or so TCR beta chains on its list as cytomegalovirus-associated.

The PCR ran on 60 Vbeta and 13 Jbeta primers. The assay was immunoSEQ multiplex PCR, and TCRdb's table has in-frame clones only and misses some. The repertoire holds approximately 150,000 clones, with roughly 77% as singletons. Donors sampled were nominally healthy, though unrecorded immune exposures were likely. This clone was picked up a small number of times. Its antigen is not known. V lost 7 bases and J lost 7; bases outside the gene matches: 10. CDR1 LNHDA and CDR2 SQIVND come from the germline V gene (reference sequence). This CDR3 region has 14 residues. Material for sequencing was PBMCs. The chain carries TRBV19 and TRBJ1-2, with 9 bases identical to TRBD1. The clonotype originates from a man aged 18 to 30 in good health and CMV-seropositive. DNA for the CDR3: TGTGCCAGTACTCGTGACAGGGGGACCACTGGCTACACCTTC. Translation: CASTRDRGTTGYTF.